The 17 T cell receptor beta chains below were found in one sample sequenced in a study of blood T cell repertoires in COVID-19. The protocol was immunoSEQ multiplex PCR, while the TCRdb copy is restricted to in-frame clones and leaves out a portion. Of about 210,000 clones in the sample, about nine tenths were seen once. Specimen: peripheral blood. The receptors derive from a man aged 40-55 years with acute or convalescent COVID-19.

CDR3: CASSAGGTGGIEAFF. CDR3 in DNA: TGCGCCAGCAGCGCCGGCGGGACAGGGGGCATTGAAGCTTTCTTT. This chain connects TRBV5-1 to TRBJ1-1; 12 nucleotides line up with TRBD1. Germline CDR1 SGHRS, CDR2 YFSETQ. The CDR3 has 15 residues. V lost 4 bases to trimming and J lost 7 bases; unmatched junction nucleotides: 8.

J is TRBJ2-1 and V is TRBV19; possible D gene TRBD2, 7 bases. This CDR3 is 15 amino acids long. CDR1 LNHDA and CDR2 SQIVND come from the germline V gene (reference sequence). V lost 3 bases and J 9 bases, leaving 18 bases between the germline ends. The CDR3 loop reads CASSMAGAGFSEQFF. DNA for the CDR3: TGTGCCAGTAGTATGGCGGGGGCGGGGTTCAGTGAGCAGTTCTTC.

V and J are TRBV24-1 and TRBJ2-3, with D uncertain. V was cut by 4 bases and J by 6 bases, with 7 bases left in between. The germline V gene encodes CDR1 KGHDR and CDR2 SFDVKD. The CDR3 covers 12 residues. The CDR3 bases are TGTGCCACCAGTGAATCCGGTGATACGCAGTATTTT. This codes for CATSESGDTQYF.

The chain uses TRBV25-1 and TRBJ2-7; 12 bases align to TRBD1. CDR3 size: 15 residues. In germline, CDR1 is MGHDK, CDR2 SYGVNS. J lost 4 bases, V lost 6 bases, and 7 bases had no gene match. The CDR3 loop is CASSDPGQGAYEQYF. As DNA, the CDR3 is TGTGCCAGCAGCGACCCGGGACAGGGGGCTTACGAGCAGTACTTC.

This clone was found a few times. The chain uses TRBV11-3 and TRBJ1-1; D remains unclear. Germline-derived CDR1 and CDR2 are SGHNT and YENEEA. The V gene lost 8 bases and the J gene lost 6 bases, with 13 bases spanning the gap. This CDR3 is built from 12 residues. The CDR3 bases are TGTGCCAGCGGCGGGGTAGGACCTGAAGCTTTCTTT. Translation: CASGGVGPEAFF.

The chain is built from TRBV18 and TRBJ1-1, with 8 nucleotides matching TRBD1. Losses at the gene ends were 1 base for V and 4 bases for J; bases not matched to a gene: 11. This CDR3 comprises 17 residues. CDR1 is KGHSH and CDR2 is LQKENI in the germline V gene. The CDR3 coding sequence is TGTGCCAGCTCACCACGCCTAGCAGGGGGCTCGGGCACTGAAGCTTTCTTT. As protein: CASSPRLAGGSGTEAFF.

V usage is TRBV29-1 and J usage is TRBJ1-4, with no clear D. The V end lost 3 bases, the J end lost 4 bases, and 6 bases lay between the germline ends. The CDR3 totals 12 residues. The germline V gene has CDR1 SQVTM and CDR2 ANQGSEA. The CDR3 DNA reads as TGCAGCGTTGACGGGATTAATGAAAAACTGTTTTTT. This encodes CSVDGINEKLFF.

This clone was recorded only once. The V and J genes are TRBV9 and TRBJ1-4; D unresolved. The CDR3 is made up of 15 amino acids. Germline V gene lookup returns CDR1 SGDLS and CDR2 YYNGEE. V was trimmed by 2 bases and J by 3 bases, leaving 11 bases between them. The CDR3 nucleotides are TGTGCCAGCAGCGTCGATCCGGGAGCTAATGAAAAACTGTTTTTT. Amino acids: CASSVDPGANEKLFF.

The CDR3 reads CASQGGNTEAFF. CDR3 nucleotides: TGTGCCAGTCAGGGGGGGAACACTGAAGCTTTCTTT. The J gene is TRBJ1-1, the V gene TRBV27, with 7 bases matching TRBD1. Germline V gene sequence: CDR1 MNHEY, CDR2 SMNVEV (reference sequence). The V segment lost 9 bases and the J segment 1 base; nucleotides outside the gene matches: 2. This CDR3 has 12 amino acids.

This chain uses TRBV3-1 (or the pseudogene TRBV3-2) with TRBJ2-3, with no clear D. The CDR3 has 11 residues. Trimming removed 4 bases at V and 8 bases at J, with 7 bases between. Germline lookup yields CDR1 LGHDT and CDR2 YNNKEL (reference sequence). Here the CDR3 reads CASSLRSTQYF. The CDR3 region has the DNA TGTGCCAGCAGCCTACGCAGTACGCAGTATTTT.

The V gene is TRBV27, the J gene TRBJ2-1; 11 bases are shared with TRBD2. Germline CDR1 MNHEY, CDR2 SMNVEV (reference sequence). With V trimmed by 3 bases and J by 5 bases, 6 bases remained unmatched. The CDR3 has 16 residues. The CDR3 coding sequence is TGTGCCAGCAGTTTTTTTGGGACTAGCGGACACAATGAGCAGTTCTTC. Translated: CASSFFGTSGHNEQFF.

This clone was found once. The chain joins TRBV16 to TRBJ1-5, with D uncertain. The germline V and J ends were trimmed by 4 bases and 9 bases, with 7 bases remaining between them. Germline-derived CDR1 and CDR2 are KGHSY and FQNENV. The CDR3 totals 11 residues. CDR3 residues: CASSLRGPQHF. The CDR3 DNA reads as TGTGCCAGCAGCCTCAGAGGGCCCCAGCATTTT.

At least ten counts were recorded for this clone. This chain uses TRBV30 with TRBJ2-2, with D perhaps matching TRBD2 (6 bases). The CDR3 has 14 residues. V dropped 3 bases and J dropped 5 bases, with 13 bases sitting between them. Looked up from germline, CDR1 is GTSNPN and CDR2 is SVGIG (reference sequence). CDR3 nucleotides: TGTGCCTGGAGGCCGGGAGTAAGGACCGGGGAGCTGTTTTTT. It yields the protein CAWRPGVRTGELFF. Full variable domain (outside the CDR3, taken from reference TRBV30 and TRBJ2-2): SQTIHQWPATLVQPVGSPLSLECTVEGTSNPNLYWYRQAAGRGLQLLFYSVGIGQISSEVPQNLSASRPQDRQFILSSKKLLLSDSGFYLCAWRPGVRTGELFFGEGSRLTVL.

This clone has only one observation. The genes are TRBV28 and TRBJ2-3; 11 nucleotides agree with TRBD2. Germline CDR1 is MDHEN and CDR2 is SYDVKM. V was clipped by 2 bases and J by 4 bases; unmatched bases: 8. This CDR3 region has 17 residues. The CDR3 DNA reads TGTGCCAGCAGTTTACAAAAACTAGCGGGAGTGGCAGATACGCAGTATTTT. Protein product: CASSLQKLAGVADTQYF.

This clone was seen once. This chain uses TRBV2 with TRBJ2-1, with 10 positions matching TRBD2. This CDR3 comprises 15 residues. The trim removed 2 bases at V and 10 bases at J, leaving 8 bases unmatched. Germline loops: CDR1 SNHLY, CDR2 FYNNEI. The CDR3 sequence is CASSETSGGAGEQFF. The CDR3 DNA is TGTGCCAGCAGTGAAACAAGCGGGGGGGCCGGAGAGCAGTTCTTC.

This chain connects TRBV28 to TRBJ1-3; 7 bases are shared with TRBD1. The V gene's germline CDR1 is MDHEN and CDR2 SYDVKM. V gave up 6 bases and J gave up 4 bases; unmatched junction bases: 6. The CDR3 loop spans 14 amino acids. CDR3 sequence reads: CASSKTGKGNTIYF. In DNA form, the CDR3 reads TGTGCCAGCAGCAAGACAGGGAAGGGAAACACCATATATTTT.

This chain links TRBV27 with TRBJ2-1; 12 bases match TRBD2. The CDR3 runs to 15 residues. From germline, CDR1 is MNHEY and CDR2 SMNVEV (reference sequence). The junction had 7 bases not matched to a gene; V was cut back by 6 bases and J by 7 bases. The CDR3 spells CASRYGLAGKNEQFF. CDR3 sequence (DNA): TGTGCCAGCAGGTACGGACTAGCGGGAAAGAATGAGCAGTTCTTC.